The following is a T cell receptor beta chain sequence with its context. The antigen remains undetermined. Germline lookup yields CDR1 MDHEN and CDR2 SYDVKM. V shed 10 bases and J 8 bases; nucleotides not matched to a gene: 11. The CDR3 is 14 residues long. One entry per CDR3 protein results from TCRdb running MiXCR on the reads. The data show under 500,000 distinct CDR3 sequences, about 42% seen once. This record belongs to a study of T cell repertoires in cytomegalovirus infection. The wider study: HLA-C-restricted CMV epitopes, recently identified, and well-studied HLA-B-restricted ones were used by the study. Study-wide results and limits: In two of eight donors, the top clonotype was HLA-C-restricted CMV-specific.

The sequence was collected from a human donor in good health (CMV status not recorded). Some clones in this sample may be carry-over from other donors' samples. The starting material was cultured PBMCs, obtained from culture after CMV antigen stimulation. The chain links TRBV28 to TRBJ1-6; 7 nucleotides match TRBD1. As DNA, the CDR3 is TGTGCCACCACCCCCGGACAGGCCTATTCACCCCTCCACTTT. It yields the protein CATTPGQAYSPLHF.